These T cell receptor beta chains were read from a single sample in a study of blood T cell repertoires in COVID-19. Repertoires were generated with immunoSEQ multiplex PCR, while TCRdb's copy carries only in-frame clones and drops some. Found here are 100,000 to 120,000 clones, approximately 90% of them singletons; the top ten hold around 4.5%. The sample was peripheral blood. The receptors here all came from a woman between 45 and 60 years old with acute or convalescent COVID-19. The CDR3 runs from the conserved cysteine through the conserved F or W. The D gene is left open where the match is weak. Size tells how often a clone was seen (once, few, many) or the class of an expanded clone, and some rows leave it out.

size,D,V,J,CDR3,DNA
.,TRBD1,TRBV6-5,TRBJ1-6,CASSYTRDSRYSPLHF,TGTGCCAGCAGTTACACGCGGGACAGCCGATATTCACCCCTCCACTTT
.,TRBD2,TRBV5-1,TRBJ2-7,CASSGTLGRDEQYF,TGCGCCAGCAGCGGGACCTTGGGGAGGGACGAGCAGTACTTC
many,.,TRBV7-9,TRBJ1-3,CASSPRDSASGNTIYF,TGTGCCAGCAGCCCCCGCGACAGCGCCTCTGGAAACACCATATATTTT
.,TRBD2,TRBV28,TRBJ2-7,CASILAGGYEQYF,TGTGCCAGCATCTTAGCGGGAGGATACGAGCAGTACTTC
.,.,TRBV19,TRBJ2-3,CASTIGGERTDTQYF,TGTGCCAGTACCATAGGGGGAGAGAGGACAGATACGCAGTATTTT
.,TRBD1,TRBV7-8,TRBJ1-1,CASSPGTGGSEAFF,TGTGCCAGCAGCCCCGGGACAGGGGGTTCTGAAGCTTTCTTT
.,TRBD1,TRBV28,TRBJ1-4,CASSFPTGDATNEKLFF,TGTGCCAGCAGTTTCCCGACAGGGGACGCAACTAATGAAAAACTGTTTTTT
.,.,TRBV6-5,TRBJ2-7,CASIIETSYEQYF,TGTGCCAGCATAATTGAGACATCATACGAGCAGTACTTC
once,.,TRBV11-2,TRBJ2-1,CASSLVGGSDNEQFF,TGTGCCAGCAGCTTAGTGGGGGGAAGTGATAATGAGCAGTTCTTC
.,.,TRBV2,TRBJ1-4,CASSTLSWGEEEKLFF,TGTGCCAGCAGTACACTAAGTTGGGGCGAGGAGGAAAAACTGTTTTTT
.,TRBD2,TRBV6-2/TRBV6-3,TRBJ2-3,CASSSPRLAGGKDTQYF,TGTGCCAGCAGTTCCCCGCGACTAGCGGGGGGGAAAGATACGCAGTATTTT
.,TRBD2,TRBV12-5,TRBJ2-4,CASGLRLAGAAGVKNIQYF,TGTGCTAGTGGTTTGCGACTAGCGGGGGCCGCGGGAGTCAAAAACATTCAGTACTTC
few,TRBD1,TRBV19,TRBJ1-2,CASSRTGIVYGYTF,TGTGCCAGTAGTCGGACAGGGATAGTCTATGGCTACACCTTC
.,TRBD1,TRBV20-1,TRBJ1-1,CSASGGTGGYMNTEAFF,TGCAGTGCTAGTGGGGGGACAGGGGGATACATGAACACTGAAGCTTTCTTT
.,.,TRBV6-5,TRBJ1-1,CASSTGGRKSTEAFF,TGTGCCAGCAGTACGGGGGGGCGTAAAAGCACTGAAGCTTTCTTT
.,TRBD1,TRBV9,TRBJ2-1,CASSPGQGNSYNEQFF,TGTGCCAGCAGCCCAGGACAGGGGAACTCCTACAATGAGCAGTTCTTC
.,.,TRBV30,TRBJ1-1,CAWSQENTEAFF,TGTGCCTGGAGTCAGGAGAACACTGAAGCTTTCTTT
.,.,TRBV9,TRBJ1-1,CASSVGPGGETEAFF,TGTGCCAGCAGCGTAGGCCCGGGAGGGGAGACTGAAGCTTTCTTT
.,.,TRBV4-1,TRBJ2-3,CASSQELAVQYSTDTQYF,TGCGCCAGCAGCCAAGAACTGGCGGTGCAATATAGCACAGATACGCAGTATTTT
.,.,TRBV9,TRBJ2-1,CASSPAPVPPDNEQFF,TGTGCCAGCAGCCCCGCCCCGGTCCCCCCCGACAATGAGCAGTTCTTC
.,TRBD2,TRBV4-2,TRBJ2-3,CASSQEGTSEDTQYF,TGTGCCAGCAGCCAAGAGGGAACTAGCGAGGATACGCAGTATTTT
.,TRBD1,TRBV5-1,TRBJ2-5,CASSPTGAQETQYF,TGCGCCAGCAGCCCTACAGGGGCACAAGAGACCCAGTACTTC
.,.,TRBV12-5,TRBJ1-1,CASGYGGAEAFF,TGTGCTAGTGGTTACGGGGGAGCTGAAGCTTTCTTT
once,TRBD1,TRBV6-5,TRBJ1-1,CASSYPGRGPTEAFF,TGTGCCAGCAGTTACCCGGGCAGGGGGCCAACTGAAGCTTTCTTT
.,.,TRBV7-9,TRBJ1-1,CASSLAPVNSLF,TGTGCCAGCAGCTTAGCGCCCGTCAATTCGCTATTT
once,.,TRBV6-2/TRBV6-3,TRBJ1-2,CASSHGTGYTF,TGTGCCAGCAGCCACGGGACAGGCTACACCTTC
.,TRBD2,TRBV6-1,TRBJ2-2,CASSAPPGLADTGELFF,TGTGCCAGCAGTGCCCCCCCCGGACTAGCTGACACCGGGGAGCTGTTTTTT
.,TRBD1,TRBV30,TRBJ1-5,CAWSTGTGPSPQHF,TGTGCCTGGAGTACCGGGACAGGGCCTTCCCCCCAGCATTTT